This T cell receptor beta chain was observed in a study of blood T cell repertoires in COVID-19. Study context: Specimens from acute and convalescent COVID-19 originated in the United States, Italy and Spain. Sources were T cells, B-cell-depleted T cells, or PBMCs; the material itself was cDNA or gDNA.

Per the original methods: Reference gene primer amplification gave nucleated cell count estimates. Libraries were prepared by immunoSEQ multiplex PCR; TCRdb keeps only in-frame clonotypes and omits some of them. The V and J calls and the clone size are those of that table, but D and trimming were determined from the DNA. This table has a few hundred thousand clones, about 90% appearing once. Enrolled during active infection, Seattle patients were then followed longitudinally. Germline V gene lookup returns CDR1 SNHLY and CDR2 FYNNEI. V lost 7 bases, J lost 3 bases, and 4 bases lay in between. CDR3 length: 11 amino acids.

The receptor was derived from an older woman with COVID-19, enrolled during active disease. The chain has TRBV2 and TRBJ2-1, with unresolved D. Sequenced material: peripheral blood. The CDR3 coding sequence is TGTGCCAGCACCAACTACAATGAGCAGTTCTTC. This translates into CASTNYNEQFF.